This TCR beta chain derives from a study of T-cell reconstitution after alpha-beta-depleted transplantation in children. For TCRbeta, the library was prepared with unique molecular identifiers. TCRdb re-called the PCR reads through MiXCR, storing one row per CDR3 protein. The data contain 490,000 or so distinct CDR3 sequences, around 13% of them singletons. This clonotype was detected a few times. V lost 1 base to trimming and J lost 2 bases, with 8 bases between them. CDR1 and CDR2 from the germline V gene are SGHTA and FQGNSA. The CDR3 is made up of 14 amino acids. The receptor was isolated from a human donor who donated a stem cell graft to a child with combined immunodeficiency. The J gene is TRBJ1-2, the V gene TRBV7-2; D is unresolved. The specimen comprised PBMCs from the stem cell graft donor, sampled from the stem cell graft. This CDR3 is CASSLVQQNYGYTF. As DNA, the CDR3 is TGTGCCAGCAGCTTAGTCCAGCAGAACTATGGCTACACCTTC.